These 18 T cell receptor beta chains originate from one sample sequenced in a study of molecular identifiers for immune sequencing clone quantification. Each CDR3 protein gets one entry after TCRdb re-called the PCR reads with MiXCR. The sample lists around 470,000 distinct CDR3 sequences; about 22% were seen once. The sequencing sample was made of naive CD8+ T cells from blood, with Jurkat cell RNA spiked in. The subset was: FACS-sorted CD8+CD4-CCR7+CD45RA+ naive T cells. The receptors shown here come from a human donor in good health. Some libraries in this study had Jurkat cell RNA spiked in.

A few counts support this clonotype. V and J are TRBV4-2 and TRBJ2-5; the D gene is possibly TRBD1 (6 bases). The CDR3 spans 15 residues. Germline values: CDR1 LGHNA, CDR2 YNFKEQ. The germline V and J ends were trimmed by 1 base and 5 bases, with 14 bases remaining between them. The CDR3 reads CASSQGARGVETQYF. In DNA, the CDR3 is TGTGCCAGCAGCCAAGGCGCCAGGGGAGTGGAGACCCAGTACTTC.

J is TRBJ2-7 and V is TRBV28; 8 bases fit TRBD2. The junction had 10 bases not matched to a gene; V was cut back by 8 bases and J by 1 base. The CDR3 consists of 15 residues. The germline gives CDR1 MDHEN, CDR2 SYDVKM. CDR3 nucleotide sequence: TGTGCCAGCCTCCAATTGGGACTAGGGTCCTACGAGCAGTACTTC. Its protein product is CASLQLGLGSYEQYF.

This clonotype was observed a few times. J is TRBJ1-1 and V is TRBV7-6; no clear D. CDR1 SGHVS and CDR2 FNYEAQ come from the germline V gene. Trimming took off 5 bases at V and 3 bases at J, with 10 bases between the two ends. There are 13 residues in the CDR3. CDR3 nucleotide sequence: TGTGCCAGCAGCCCACGGCAGGACACTGAAGCTTTCTTT. It specifies CASSPRQDTEAFF.

In this sample, this clonotype turned up many times. This sequence joins TRBV4-1 and TRBJ1-5; D unclear. Germline V gene data show CDR1 as MGHRA and CDR2 as YSYEKL. CDR3 length equals 17 residues. The V and J ends lost 1 base and 1 base respectively, with 14 bases between them. CDR3 in DNA: TGCGCCAGCAGCCAAGTCCCGGCAGGAATAAGCAATCAGCCCCAGCATTTT. Protein product: CASSQVPAGISNQPQHF.

The gene calls are TRBV7-9 and TRBJ2-7, with D perhaps TRBD1 (7 bases). V lost 5 bases, J lost 4 bases, and 18 bases lay in between. CDR3 length: 15 amino acids. Germline V CDR1 and CDR2: SEHNR, FQNEAQ (reference sequence). The CDR3 here is CASSPGGYRAYEQYF. For the CDR3, the DNA is TGTGCCAGCAGCCCAGGGGGGTACAGGGCTTACGAGCAGTACTTC.

This clonotype occurred many times. The V gene is TRBV5-6, the J gene TRBJ2-7; the D gene is possibly TRBD1 (6 bases). The CDR3 runs to 17 residues. Trimming shortened V by 4 bases and J by 2 bases, and 22 bases separated the two germline ends. From germline, CDR1 is SGHDT and CDR2 YYEEEE. CDR3 amino acids: CASSSSRDPGVTYEQYF. The CDR3 nucleotides are TGTGCCAGCAGCAGCAGCCGGGACCCAGGGGTAACCTACGAGCAGTACTTC.

This clonotype has at least ten counts. The chain joins TRBV7-2 to TRBJ2-1; a possible D gene is TRBD2 (5 bases). This CDR3 is built from 16 residues. CDR1 and CDR2 (germline): SGHTA, FQGNSA. Deletions cut 1 base from V and 8 bases from J, with 18 bases between. In DNA form, the CDR3 reads TGTGCCAGCAGCTTAGGACTACTCGCGGCCCCCCATGAGCAGTTCTTC. Translating gives CASSLGLLAAPHEQFF.

The chain recombines TRBV14 with TRBJ2-7; TRBD2 matches at 7 bases. Germline assignment: CDR1 SGHDN and CDR2 FVKESK. The CDR3 spans 16 residues. V gave up 4 bases and J gave up 0 bases; unmatched junction bases: 9. The CDR3 nucleotides read TGTGCCAGCAGCCCTTTTCGCGGGAGAACCTCCTACGAGCAGTACTTC. Its protein product is CASSPFRGRTSYEQYF.

The chain combines TRBV7-9 with TRBJ2-7, with TRBD1 matching over 7 bases. Per germline, CDR1 SEHNR and CDR2 FQNEAQ (reference sequence). This CDR3 comprises 16 residues. V trimming: 5 bases; J trimming: 0 bases; junction bases outside the gene matches: 10. CDR3 in amino acids: CASSLGDGTDSYEQYF. The CDR3 nucleotides are TGTGCCAGCAGCCTGGGCGATGGGACAGACTCCTACGAGCAGTACTTC.

This clonotype was seen more than once but under ten times. A junction boundary mismatches the germline segment, possibly from a read error. The rearrangement joins TRBV6-5 to TRBJ1-2; D ambiguous. The V gene's germline CDR1 is MNHEY and CDR2 SVGAGI. The CDR3 runs 16 residues. CDR3 residues: CASSFSPGPGIYGYAF. CDR3 in DNA: TGTGCCAGCAGTTTTTCACCCGGACCGGGAATTTATGGCTACGCCTTC.

This clonotype was detected only a few times. This chain joins TRBV19 and TRBJ1-2; TRBD1 matches 8 bases. V shed 4 bases and J 0 bases; nucleotides not matched to a gene: 7. There are 16 residues in the CDR3. Germline CDR1 reads LNHDA; CDR2 reads SQIVND (reference sequence). The CDR3 reads CASSTWTGNANYGYTF. The DNA for the CDR3 is TGTGCCAGTAGTACTTGGACAGGGAATGCTAACTATGGCTACACCTTC.

V is TRBV6-5 and J is TRBJ2-3; 15 bases match TRBD2. Germline values: CDR1 MNHEY, CDR2 SVGAGI. V shed 0 bases and J 3 bases; nucleotides not matched to a gene: 7. The CDR3 has 19 amino acids. The CDR3: CASSYSGLAGGGGTDTQYF. As DNA, the CDR3 is TGTGCCAGCAGTTACTCCGGACTAGCGGGAGGGGGGGGGACAGATACGCAGTATTTT.

This clonotype showed up many times. The chain recombines TRBV3-1 with TRBJ1-3; D gene ambiguous. CDR1 LGHDT and CDR2 YNNKEL come from the germline V gene (reference sequence). Trimming removed 1 base at V and 7 bases at J, with 17 bases between. The CDR3 length is 16 residues. The CDR3 nucleotides are TGTGCCAGCAGCCAAGGGGCCGCCGCCTGGGAGAACACCATATATTTT. As protein: CASSQGAAAWENTIYF.

Concerning this clonotype: One junction end does not reproduce the germline sequence, and a read error may be involved. The V call is TRBV7-3, the J call TRBJ2-3, with 8 bases lining up with TRBD1. The CDR3 runs 14 residues. Germline lookup yields CDR1 SGHTA and CDR2 FQGTGA. CDR3 sequence reads: CAGSPGQGLDTQYF. The DNA of the CDR3 is TGTGCCGGCAGCCCAGGACAGGGATTGGATACGCAGTATTTT.

This rearrangement joins TRBV29-1 to TRBJ2-7, with 7 nucleotides matching TRBD1. The V gene end was trimmed by 4 bases and the J gene end by 7 bases; junction bases not matched to a gene: 10. The CDR3 loop spans 13 amino acids. The germline gives CDR1 SQVTM, CDR2 ANQGSEA. The CDR3 DNA sequence: TGCAGCGTTGTTTGGGACAGATCGGGGGAGCAGTACTTC. This translates into CSVVWDRSGEQYF.

This clonotype was recorded a few times. The chain couples TRBV9 to TRBJ2-2, with TRBD2 as a possible D gene (6 bases). This CDR3 has 16 amino acids. Germline CDR1 SGDLS, CDR2 YYNGEE. V was shortened by 0 bases and J by 1 base, with 10 bases between the two germline ends. For the CDR3, the DNA is TGTGCCAGCAGCGTAGCGGCTAGCGAGAACACCGGGGAGCTGTTTTTT. This codes for CASSVAASENTGELFF.

This clonotype was observed at least ten times. V and J are TRBV20-1 and TRBJ2-2, with TRBD2 as a possible D gene (6 bases). The V end was cut by 0 bases, the J end by 2 bases, with 10 bases between. The CDR3 is 15 amino acids. Germline V gene data show CDR1 as DFQATT and CDR2 as SNEGSKA (reference sequence). CDR3 loop: CSARDMDYNTGELFF. In nucleotides, the CDR3 is TGCAGTGCTAGAGATATGGACTATAACACCGGGGAGCTGTTTTTT.

This clonotype was seen only a few times. This CDR3 is CASSIELAGVWETQYF. For the CDR3, the DNA is TGTGCCAGTAGTATAGAACTAGCGGGGGTCTGGGAGACCCAGTACTTC. The genes are TRBV19 and TRBJ2-5; 11 nucleotides agree with TRBD2. The CDR3 covers 16 residues. Germline loops: CDR1 LNHDA, CDR2 SQIVND (reference sequence). The junction had 5 bases not matched to a gene; V was cut back by 0 bases and J by 5 bases.